These 19 T cell receptor beta chains were all obtained from the same sample, sequenced in a study of blood T cells in healthy people across ages. A second PCR, run for roughly 7 to 12 cycles, used a sample-barcoded 5' primer plus a J-beta primer mix. TCRdb re-derived calls from the 5' RACE reads in MiXCR, one entry per CDR3 protein. The sample contains 550,000 to 750,000 distinct CDR3 sequences, under 25% of which appear only once. Sequenced sample: blood. The receptor source for this set is a man aged 70 or older in good health.

This clonotype was observed a few times. The V call is TRBV14, the J call TRBJ2-7, with 7 positions matching TRBD2. The CDR3 contains 11 residues. V lost 3 bases, J lost 12 bases, and 5 bases stayed unmatched. Germline values: CDR1 SGHDN, CDR2 FVKESK. CDR3 loop: CASSHRGTTYF. The CDR3, as DNA: TGTGCCAGCAGCCATCGTGGGACTACGTACTTC.

Comment on this clonotype: No conserved phenylalanine or tryptophan is present at the end of the CDR3, so a read error is the likely explanation. The gene calls are TRBV27 and TRBJ2-1; D not certain. Germline CDR1 MNHEY, CDR2 SMNVEV (reference sequence). The CDR3 sequence is 14 residues long. The V gene lost 6 bases and the J gene lost 4 bases, with 13 bases spanning the gap. CDR3 in amino acids: CASRQTPSYNEQFI. Written as DNA, the CDR3 is TGTGCCAGCAGACAGACACCTTCTTACAATGAGCAGTTCATC.

The genes are TRBV5-1 and TRBJ2-1, with D perhaps matching TRBD2 (6 bases). Germline V gene data show CDR1 as SGHRS and CDR2 as YFSETQ. Trimming removed 3 bases at V and 5 bases at J, with 9 bases between. The CDR3 is made up of 13 amino acids. The CDR3 here is CASSWTGDNEQFF. CDR3 DNA: TGCGCCAGCAGCTGGACGGGAGACAATGAGCAGTTCTTC.

This clonotype has at least ten counts. The chain recombines TRBV29-1 with TRBJ2-5; D is possibly TRBD1 (5 bases). The CDR3 loop spans 12 amino acids. From germline, CDR1 is SQVTM and CDR2 ANQGSEA. V gave up 4 bases and J gave up 5 bases, with 11 bases separating them. The CDR3 loop reads CSVGAGSETQYF. CDR3 DNA: TGCAGCGTTGGGGCAGGGTCGGAGACCCAGTACTTC.

This clonotype was seen more than once but under ten times. This chain links TRBV15 with TRBJ1-2; 8 bases are shared with TRBD1. CDR3 length: 15 amino acids. In germline, CDR1 is LNHNV, CDR2 YYDKDF (reference sequence). V was clipped by 4 bases and J by 7 bases; unmatched bases: 11. The CDR3, as DNA: TGTGCCACCAGCAACGGAGGCCAGGGGGCGGGTGGCTACACCTTC. It translates to CATSNGGQGAGGYTF.

The V call is TRBV15, the J call TRBJ2-3; tentative D call: TRBD2 (6 bases). The CDR3 is 12 amino acids. The germline V gene has CDR1 LNHNV and CDR2 YYDKDF (reference sequence). Deletions cut 3 bases from V and 8 bases from J, with 9 bases between. The chain's CDR3 is CATSREGGTQYF. The CDR3 nucleotides are TGTGCCACCAGCAGGGAGGGAGGTACGCAGTATTTT.

The CDR3 bases are TGCGCCAGCAGCTTGGATGTCGGGACTAGCGGGACGGGTACGCAGTATTTT. This encodes CASSLDVGTSGTGTQYF. The gene calls are TRBV5-1 and TRBJ2-3; 13 bases are a match to TRBD2. Germline-derived CDR1 and CDR2 are SGHRS and YFSETQ. The CDR3 consists of 17 residues. After removal of 0 bases from V and 8 bases from J, the junction contained 9 bases not matched to a gene.

This CDR3 reads CASSIHGRSEADTQYF. The CDR3 DNA follows: TGTGCCAGCAGCATACATGGCCGAAGCGAGGCAGATACGCAGTATTTT. The V gene is TRBV7-9, the J gene TRBJ2-3, with D hard to call. This CDR3 has 16 amino acids. Between the trimmed V and J ends, which lost 5 bases and 4 bases, there was a span of 19 bases. Germline CDR1 SEHNR, CDR2 FQNEAQ (reference sequence). The full variable domain, its missing parts supplied by reference TRBV7-9 and TRBJ2-3, is DTGVSQNPRHKITKRGQNVTFRCDPISEHNRLYWYRQTLGQGPEFLTYFQNEAQLEKSRLLSDRFSAERPKGSFSTLEIQRTEQGDSAMYLCASSIHGRSEADTQYFGPGTRLTVL.

This clonotype was counted between two and nine times. The chain uses TRBV28 and TRBJ2-4; D remains ambiguous. This CDR3 has 16 residues. The germline V and J ends were trimmed by 5 bases and 0 bases, with 14 bases remaining between them. Per germline, CDR1 MDHEN and CDR2 SYDVKM. In DNA, the CDR3 is TGTGCCAGCAGTCCCCAGACAATGCTAGCCAAAAACATTCAGTACTTC. Translated, it gives CASSPQTMLAKNIQYF.

This clonotype was seen a single time. The chain employs TRBV2 and TRBJ1-5; 9 bases map to TRBD1. Matching the DNA end better, TRBJ2-3 makes the J call doubtful. CDR3 length: 15 residues. Germline V gene lookup returns CDR1 SNHLY and CDR2 FYNNEI. The CDR3 protein is CASSEDRGLHQPQYF. The CDR3 bases are TGTGCCAGCAGTGAAGACAGGGGGCTGCATCAGCCCCAGTATTTT.

This chain uses TRBV2 with TRBJ2-2; 7 bases fit TRBD2. Germline V gives CDR1 SNHLY, CDR2 FYNNEI. This CDR3 is 17 amino acids long. The V and J ends lost 8 bases and 6 bases, in that order; junction bases with no gene match: 18. The CDR3 coding sequence is TGTGCCAGCTTTCATTTCTCTCGCGGGAGTCCCCCCGGGGAGCTGTTTTTT. It encodes CASFHFSRGSPPGELFF.

This clonotype was recorded a few times. The rearrangement links TRBV20-1 to TRBJ2-1; the match to TRBD2 covers 9 bases. The V gene's germline CDR1 is DFQATT and CDR2 SNEGSKA (reference sequence). The V segment lost 7 bases and the J segment 4 bases; nucleotides outside the gene matches: 5. The CDR3 is 13 residues long. CDR3 bases: TGCAGTGGCCGACTAGCGGATTACAATGAGCAGTTCTTC. Residues: CSGRLADYNEQFF.

This clonotype was seen many times. V and J are TRBV29-1 and TRBJ2-3; D ambiguous. The CDR3 loop spans 14 amino acids. Germline V gene data show CDR1 as SQVTM and CDR2 as ANQGSEA. V was cut by 6 bases and J by 3 bases, with 16 bases left in between. The CDR3 nucleotides are TGCAGCGTCCAAGTGGGCTCGGGTACAGATACGCAGTATTTT. Residues: CSVQVGSGTDTQYF.

A few counts support this clonotype. This chain uses TRBV7-8 with TRBJ1-4, with D maybe TRBD1 (6 bases). CDR3 length: 15 residues. Germline assignment: CDR1 SGHVS and CDR2 FQNEAQ. Between the trimmed V and J ends, which lost 0 bases and 5 bases, there was a span of 10 bases. The DNA for the CDR3 is TGTGCCAGCAGCTTAGCGCAGGGGTCGAATGAAAAACTGTTTTTT. Encoded protein: CASSLAQGSNEKLFF.

This clonotype was detected once. The chain is built from TRBV10-3 and TRBJ2-3, with unresolved D. CDR3 size: 15 residues. V dropped 2 bases and J dropped 2 bases, with 11 bases sitting between them. The V gene's germline CDR1 is ENHRY and CDR2 SYGVKD. Here the CDR3 DNA reads TGTGCCATCAGTGAGGAGAGGCTAGACACAGATACGCAGTATTTT. It specifies CAISEERLDTDTQYF.

This clonotype was detected many times. This chain connects TRBV3-1 to TRBJ2-7; a weak D match, TRBD1 (6 bases). The germline V and J ends were trimmed by 4 bases and 3 bases, with 10 bases remaining between them. Looked up from germline, CDR1 is LGHDT and CDR2 is YNNKEL (reference sequence). The CDR3 sequence is 13 residues long. The CDR3 coding sequence is TGTGCCAGCAGCCGACAGGCATACTACGAGCAGTACTTC. This gives the protein CASSRQAYYEQYF.

This clonotype was observed a handful of times. The V call is TRBV6-1, the J call TRBJ1-5; D unclear. Trimming took off 11 bases at V and 0 bases at J, with 14 bases between the two ends. The germline CDR1 and CDR2 sequences are MNHNS and SASEGT. The CDR3 is made up of 14 amino acids. The DNA of the CDR3 is TGTGCCGTCCTCGCAACTAATAGCAATCAGCCCCAGCATTTT. Translated, it gives CAVLATNSNQPQHF.

V and J are TRBV3-1 and TRBJ2-5; TRBD2 aligns across 9 bases. The length of the CDR3 is 15 residues. V trimming: 4 bases; J trimming: 7 bases; junction bases outside the gene matches: 10. From germline, CDR1 is LGHDT and CDR2 YNNKEL (reference sequence). CDR3 DNA sequence: TGTGCCAGCAGCCCCCGAGCTAGCGGGATAGGGACCCAGTACTTC. Amino acid sequence: CASSPRASGIGTQYF.

This clonotype has a handful of counts. Germline is not matched at one junction end, which may reflect a read error. The gene calls are TRBV5-1 and TRBJ2-2; 7 bases line up with TRBD2. From germline, CDR1 is SGHRS and CDR2 YFSETQ. The CDR3 sequence is 15 residues long. CDR3 DNA: TGCGCCACCAGCGAGACTAGCCGTCACACCGGGGAGCTGTTTTTT. The encoded protein is CATSETSRHTGELFF.